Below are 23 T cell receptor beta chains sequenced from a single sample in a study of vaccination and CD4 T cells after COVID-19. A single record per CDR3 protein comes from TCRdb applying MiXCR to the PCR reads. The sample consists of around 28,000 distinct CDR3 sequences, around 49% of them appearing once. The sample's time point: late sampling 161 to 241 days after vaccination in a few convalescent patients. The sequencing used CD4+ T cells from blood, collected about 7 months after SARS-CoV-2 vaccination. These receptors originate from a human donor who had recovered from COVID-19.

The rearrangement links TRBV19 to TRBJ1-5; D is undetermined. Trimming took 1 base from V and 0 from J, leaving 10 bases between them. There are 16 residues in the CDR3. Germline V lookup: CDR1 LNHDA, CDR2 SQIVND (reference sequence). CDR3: CASSIAKVNSNQPQHF. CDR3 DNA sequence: TGTGCCAGTAGTATAGCAAAAGTGAATAGCAATCAGCCCCAGCATTTT.

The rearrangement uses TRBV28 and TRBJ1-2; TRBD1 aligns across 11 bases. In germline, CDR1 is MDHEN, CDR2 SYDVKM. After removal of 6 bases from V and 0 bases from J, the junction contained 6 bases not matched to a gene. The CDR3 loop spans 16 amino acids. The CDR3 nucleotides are TGTGCCAGCAGCCGAGGGACAGGGGGAACTAACTATGGCTACACCTTC. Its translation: CASSRGTGGTNYGYTF.

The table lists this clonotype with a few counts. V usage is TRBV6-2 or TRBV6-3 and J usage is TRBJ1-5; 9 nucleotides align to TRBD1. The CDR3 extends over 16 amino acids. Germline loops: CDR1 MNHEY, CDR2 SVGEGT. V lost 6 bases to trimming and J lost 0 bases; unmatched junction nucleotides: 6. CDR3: CASSRTGGYSNQPQHF. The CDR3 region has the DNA TGTGCCAGCAGCCGAACAGGGGGCTATAGCAATCAGCCCCAGCATTTT.

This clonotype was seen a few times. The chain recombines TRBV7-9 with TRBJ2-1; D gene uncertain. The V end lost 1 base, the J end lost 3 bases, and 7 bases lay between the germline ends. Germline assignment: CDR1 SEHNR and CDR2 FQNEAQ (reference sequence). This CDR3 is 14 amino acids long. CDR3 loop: CASSLEGLYNEQFF. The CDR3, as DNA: TGTGCCAGCAGCTTAGAAGGTCTCTACAATGAGCAGTTCTTC.

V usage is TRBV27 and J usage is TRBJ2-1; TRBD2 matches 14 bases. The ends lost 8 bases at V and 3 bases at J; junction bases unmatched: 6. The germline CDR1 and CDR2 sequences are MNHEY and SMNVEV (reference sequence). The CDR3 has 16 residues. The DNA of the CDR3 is TGTGCCAGCTGTAGGACTAGCGGGGGGAGCTACAATGAGCAGTTCTTC. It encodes CASCRTSGGSYNEQFF.

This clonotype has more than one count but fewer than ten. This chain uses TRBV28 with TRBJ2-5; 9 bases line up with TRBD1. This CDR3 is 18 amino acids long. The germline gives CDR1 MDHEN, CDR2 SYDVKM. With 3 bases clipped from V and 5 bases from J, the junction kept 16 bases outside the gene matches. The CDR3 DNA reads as TGTGCCAGCAGTTTGTCCCGGGACAGGGTCATACAGAGGGAGACCCAGTACTTC. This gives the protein CASSLSRDRVIQRETQYF.

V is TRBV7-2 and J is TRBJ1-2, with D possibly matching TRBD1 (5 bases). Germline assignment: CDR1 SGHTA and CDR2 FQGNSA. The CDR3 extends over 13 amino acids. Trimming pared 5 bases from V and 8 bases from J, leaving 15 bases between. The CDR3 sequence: CASSPDIINGYTF. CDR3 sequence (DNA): TGTGCCAGCAGCCCGGACATCATCAACGGCTACACCTTC.

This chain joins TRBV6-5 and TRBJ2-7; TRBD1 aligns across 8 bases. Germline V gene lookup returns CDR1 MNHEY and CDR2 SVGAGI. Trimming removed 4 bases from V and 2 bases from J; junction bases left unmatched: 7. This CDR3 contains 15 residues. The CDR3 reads CASSSRQGRPYEQYF. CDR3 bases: TGTGCCAGCAGTTCGCGACAGGGGCGACCCTACGAGCAGTACTTC.

CDR3 protein: CASSETPLRVGGTQYF. DNA of the CDR3: TGTGCCAGCAGCGAAACACCACTCAGAGTCGGGGGTACGCAGTATTTT. The gene calls are TRBV2 and TRBJ2-3; tentative D call: TRBD2 (6 bases). Germline V gene data show CDR1 as SNHLY and CDR2 as FYNNEI. CDR3 length: 16 residues. V was pared by 6 bases and J by 8 bases, with 24 bases between.

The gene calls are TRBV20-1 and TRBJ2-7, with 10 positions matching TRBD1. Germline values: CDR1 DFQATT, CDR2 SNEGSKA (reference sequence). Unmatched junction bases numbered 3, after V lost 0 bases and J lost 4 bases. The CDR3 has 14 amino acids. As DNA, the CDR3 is TGCAGTGCTAGAGAGGGACAGGGGTTTTACGAGCAGTACTTC. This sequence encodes CSAREGQGFYEQYF.

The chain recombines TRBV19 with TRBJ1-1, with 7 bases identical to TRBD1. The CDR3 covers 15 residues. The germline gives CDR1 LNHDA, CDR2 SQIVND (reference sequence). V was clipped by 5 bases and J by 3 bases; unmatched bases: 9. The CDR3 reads CASSQGGRDHTEAFF. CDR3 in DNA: TGTGCCAGTAGTCAGGGGGGGCGCGACCACACTGAAGCTTTCTTT.

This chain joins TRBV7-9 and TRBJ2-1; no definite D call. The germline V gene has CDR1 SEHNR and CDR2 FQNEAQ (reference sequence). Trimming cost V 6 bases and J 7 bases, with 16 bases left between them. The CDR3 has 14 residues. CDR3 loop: CASRTSPSGNEQFF. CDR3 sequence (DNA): TGTGCCAGCAGAACTTCTCCCTCTGGGAATGAGCAGTTCTTC.

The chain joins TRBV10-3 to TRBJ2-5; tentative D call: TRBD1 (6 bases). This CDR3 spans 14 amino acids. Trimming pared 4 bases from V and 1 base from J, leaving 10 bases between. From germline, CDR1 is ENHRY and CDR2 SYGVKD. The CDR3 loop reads CAISVVRGQETQYF. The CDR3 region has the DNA TGTGCCATCAGTGTGGTCAGGGGCCAAGAGACCCAGTACTTC.

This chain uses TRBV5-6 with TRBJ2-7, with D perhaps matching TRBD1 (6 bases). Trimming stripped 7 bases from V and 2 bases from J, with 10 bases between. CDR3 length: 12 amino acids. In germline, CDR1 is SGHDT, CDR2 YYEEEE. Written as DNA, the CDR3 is TGTGCCAGCTCGACAGGTGCCTACGAGCAGTACTTC. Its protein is CASSTGAYEQYF. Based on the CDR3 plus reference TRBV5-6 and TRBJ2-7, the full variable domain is DAGVTQSPTHLIKTRGQQVTLRCSPKSGHDTVSWYQQALGQGPQFIFQYYEEEERQRGNFPDRFSGHQFPNYSSELNVNALLLGDSALYLCASSTGAYEQYFGPGTRLTVT.

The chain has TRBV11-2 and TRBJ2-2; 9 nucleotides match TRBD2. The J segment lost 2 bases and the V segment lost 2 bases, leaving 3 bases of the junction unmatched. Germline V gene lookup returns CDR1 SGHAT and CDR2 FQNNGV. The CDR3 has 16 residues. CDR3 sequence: CASSLLAGVNTGELFF. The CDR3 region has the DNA TGTGCCAGCAGCTTATTAGCGGGAGTCAACACCGGGGAGCTGTTTTTT.

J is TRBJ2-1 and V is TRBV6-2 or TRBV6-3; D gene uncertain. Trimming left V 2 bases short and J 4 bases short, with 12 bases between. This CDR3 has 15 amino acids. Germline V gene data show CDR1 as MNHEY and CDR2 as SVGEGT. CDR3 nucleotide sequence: TGTGCCAGCAGTTACGGTCAGAGCGCTTACAATGAGCAGTTCTTC. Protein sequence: CASSYGQSAYNEQFF.

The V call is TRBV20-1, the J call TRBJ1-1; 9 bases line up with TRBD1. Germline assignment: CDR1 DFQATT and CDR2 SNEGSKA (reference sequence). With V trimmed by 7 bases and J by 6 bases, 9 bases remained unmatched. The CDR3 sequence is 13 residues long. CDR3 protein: CSEAGTGTAEAFF. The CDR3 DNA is TGCAGTGAAGCCGGGACAGGGACTGCTGAAGCTTTCTTT.

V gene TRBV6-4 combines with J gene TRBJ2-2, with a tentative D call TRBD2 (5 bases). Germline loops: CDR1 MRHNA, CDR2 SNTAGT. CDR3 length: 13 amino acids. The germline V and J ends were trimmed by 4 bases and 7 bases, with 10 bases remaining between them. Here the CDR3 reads CASSANEGGELFF. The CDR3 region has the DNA TGTGCCAGCAGTGCGAACGAGGGCGGGGAGCTGTTTTTT.

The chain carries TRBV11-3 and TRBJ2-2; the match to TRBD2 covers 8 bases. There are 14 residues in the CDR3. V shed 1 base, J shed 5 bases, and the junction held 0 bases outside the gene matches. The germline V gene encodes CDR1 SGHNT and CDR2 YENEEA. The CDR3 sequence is CASSLAGGTGELFF. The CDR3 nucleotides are TGTGCCAGCAGCTTAGCGGGAGGGACCGGGGAGCTGTTTTTT. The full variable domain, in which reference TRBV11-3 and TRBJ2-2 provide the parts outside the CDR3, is EAGVVQSPRYKIIEKKQPVAFWCNPISGHNTLYWYLQNLGQGPELLIRYENEEAVDDSQLPKDRFSAERLKGVDSTLKIQPAELGDSAVYLCASSLAGGTGELFFGEGSRLTVL.

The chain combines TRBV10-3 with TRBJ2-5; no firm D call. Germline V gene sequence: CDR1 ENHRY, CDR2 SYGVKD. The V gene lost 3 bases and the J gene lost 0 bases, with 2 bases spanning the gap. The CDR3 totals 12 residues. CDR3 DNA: TGTGCCATCAGTGACGACCAAGAGACCCAGTACTTC. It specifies CAISDDQETQYF.

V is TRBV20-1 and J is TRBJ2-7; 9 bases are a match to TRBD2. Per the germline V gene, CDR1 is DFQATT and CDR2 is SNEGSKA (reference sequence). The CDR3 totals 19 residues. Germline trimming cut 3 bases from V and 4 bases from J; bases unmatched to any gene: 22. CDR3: CSARTVIGLAGLKRYEQYF. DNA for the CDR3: TGCAGTGCTAGGACCGTTATCGGGCTAGCGGGACTAAAAAGATACGAGCAGTACTTC.

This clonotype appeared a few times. The CDR3 nucleotides are TGTGCCAGCAGTGAAGCGCCAGAGGGAGGGTCCTACGAGCAGTACTTC. Its translation is CASSEAPEGGSYEQYF. The V call is TRBV6-1, the J call TRBJ2-7; 7 bases agree with TRBD2. This CDR3 is built from 16 residues. Unmatched junction bases numbered 6, after V lost 0 bases and J lost 1 base. Germline assignment: CDR1 MNHNS and CDR2 SASEGT.

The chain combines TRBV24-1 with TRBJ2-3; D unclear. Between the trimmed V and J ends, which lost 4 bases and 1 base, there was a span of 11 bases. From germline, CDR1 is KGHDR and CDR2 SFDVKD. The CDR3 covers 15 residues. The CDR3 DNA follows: TGTGCCACCAGTGACGGGCAGCTCCGCACAGATACGCAGTATTTT. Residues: CATSDGQLRTDTQYF.